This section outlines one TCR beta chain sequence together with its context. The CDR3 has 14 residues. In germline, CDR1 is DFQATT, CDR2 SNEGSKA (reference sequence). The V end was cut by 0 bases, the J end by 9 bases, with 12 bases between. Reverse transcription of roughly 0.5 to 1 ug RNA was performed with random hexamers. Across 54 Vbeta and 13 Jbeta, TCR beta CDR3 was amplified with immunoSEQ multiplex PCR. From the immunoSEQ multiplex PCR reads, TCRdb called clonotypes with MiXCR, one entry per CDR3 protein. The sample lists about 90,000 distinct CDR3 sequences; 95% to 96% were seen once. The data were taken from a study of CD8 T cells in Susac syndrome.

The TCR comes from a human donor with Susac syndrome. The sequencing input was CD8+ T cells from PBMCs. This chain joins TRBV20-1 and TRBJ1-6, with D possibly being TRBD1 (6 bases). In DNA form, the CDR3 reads TGCAGTGCTAGAGATCCCGGGACACTTTCACCCCTCCACTTT. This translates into CSARDPGTLSPLHF.